A selection of T cell receptor beta chains follows, all from one sample in a study of T cell changes during pregnancy in multiple sclerosis. The repertoire was sequenced with immunoSEQ multiplex PCR; TCRdb's copy has only in-frame clones and lacks some. The profile shows fewer than 60,000 clones, roughly 90% of them singletons. The sample was CD4+ T cells from peripheral blood mononuclear cells, taken after pregnancy. All receptors derive from a female donor with multiple sclerosis, enrolled in a pregnancy study. Each CDR3 is given with its conserved first and last residue. D genes are given only for firm matches. Clone size is stated in some rows and not others, as once, few, many or a class when expanded.

d_gene	abundance	v_gene	j_gene	CDR3nt	CDR3aa
.	.	TRBV5-6	TRBJ1-2	TGTGCCAGCAGCTTGAGGAGGTACACCTACTATGGCTACACCTTC	CASSLRRYTYYGYTF
TRBD1	.	TRBV7-7	TRBJ2-7	TGTGCTAGCAGCTTAGGCCCGGGACAGGGCCACGAGCAGTACTTC	CASSLGPGQGHEQYF
TRBD2	.	TRBV19	TRBJ2-7	TGTGCCAGTAGTATTATGCGGACTAGCCGCCCCTCCGAGCAGTACTTC	CASSIMRTSRPSEQYF
TRBD2	.	TRBV30	TRBJ2-5	TGTGCCTGGAGTAAGGGAGGGGAGACCCAGTACTTC	CAWSKGGETQYF
.	once	TRBV2	TRBJ1-2	TGTGCCAGCAACCCCCGGGGGGCGGAAGGCTACACCTTC	CASNPRGAEGYTF
TRBD1	.	TRBV6-6	TRBJ2-7	TGTGCCAGCAGTATATCCGGGACAGCAATCTACGAGCAGTACTTC	CASSISGTAIYEQYF
TRBD2	.	TRBV11-2	TRBJ2-1	TGTGCCAGCAGCCGGGGGGGGCTGTCCTACAATGAGCAGTTCTTC	CASSRGGLSYNEQFF
.	.	TRBV27	TRBJ2-7	TGTGCCAGCAGCCATGCGGACAGACCCTACGAGCAGTACTTC	CASSHADRPYEQYF
.	.	TRBV19	TRBJ2-5	TGTGCCAGTAGTTCGGTAGGGGGCCAAGAGACCCAGTACTTC	CASSSVGGQETQYF
.	.	TRBV6-5	TRBJ1-1	TGTGCCAGCACCCGCGGGGGGGCGGCTGAAGCTTTCTTT	CASTRGGAAEAFF
TRBD1	.	TRBV4-3	TRBJ1-1	TGCGCCAGCAGCCATGTGGACAGGGGGACGCACACTGAAGCTTTCTTT	CASSHVDRGTHTEAFF
TRBD2	few	TRBV7-3	TRBJ2-3	TGTGCCAGCAGCCAAAGGACTAGAGGAGATACGCAGTATTTT	CASSQRTRGDTQYF
.	.	TRBV5-4	TRBJ2-3	TGTGCCAGCAGCTTACTGCGCATAGGCACAGATACGCAGTATTTT	CASSLLRIGTDTQYF
.	.	TRBV29-1	TRBJ1-1	TGCAGCGTTGCAGTTAACACTGAAGCTTTCTTT	CSVAVNTEAFF
TRBD1	once	TRBV7-8	TRBJ1-6	TGTGCCAGCAGCTCCCGACAGGGGAGGATTTCCTATAATTCACCCCTCCACTTT	CASSSRQGRISYNSPLHF
.	.	TRBV2	TRBJ1-5	TGTGCCAGCAGCGGCGGTCATCAGCCCCAGCATTTT	CASSGGHQPQHF
.	.	TRBV6-5	TRBJ1-5	TGTGCCAGCAGTCAAGGGACAACCCGTAATCAGCCCCAGCATTTT	CASSQGTTRNQPQHF
.	few	TRBV16	TRBJ2-7	TGTGCCAGCAGCCAATCTGCAGGGTCGTACGAGCAGTACTTC	CASSQSAGSYEQYF
TRBD1	.	TRBV27	TRBJ2-7	TGTGCCAGCAGTGCGGGACAGGGGGGCGGTTACGAGCAGTACTTC	CASSAGQGGGYEQYF
.	once	TRBV18	TRBJ2-3	TGTGCCAGCTCACCACACTTAGCCAGGGCTAGCACAGATACGCAGTATTTT	CASSPHLARASTDTQYF
.	.	TRBV6-4	TRBJ2-2	TGTGCCAGCAGTATCGAGGCCAACACCGGGGAGCTGTTTTTT	CASSIEANTGELFF
TRBD1	.	TRBV6-5	TRBJ2-7	TGTGCCAGCCGGGACAGGGATATCTACGAGCAGTACTTC	CASRDRDIYEQYF
TRBD1	.	TRBV18	TRBJ1-1	TGTGCCAGCTCACCCAGGACAGGGGGGGACACTGAAGCTTTCTTT	CASSPRTGGDTEAFF
.	.	TRBV6-5	TRBJ2-7	TGTGCCAGCACCAAGGGACTGTCCTCCTACGAGCAGTACTTC	CASTKGLSSYEQYF
.	.	TRBV11-1	TRBJ2-7	TGTGCCAGCAGCTTATCGGCGGGGGCTCGCCGAACCTACGAGCAGTACTTC	CASSLSAGARRTYEQYF
TRBD2	once	TRBV7-3	TRBJ2-5	TGTGCCAGCAGCGCTGTAGCGGGGGGCGCGAGGGAGACCCAGTACTTC	CASSAVAGGARETQYF
.	.	TRBV19	TRBJ1-1	TGTGCCAGTAGTACAGGACAGACGATGAACACTGAAGCTTTCTTT	CASSTGQTMNTEAFF
TRBD1	.	TRBV7-9	TRBJ1-2	TGTGCCAGCAGCTCCCGGACAGGGTTCTATGGCTACACCTTC	CASSSRTGFYGYTF
TRBD1	.	TRBV14	TRBJ2-5	TGTGCCAGCGCCCGGGACAGCCAAGAGACCCAGTACTTC	CASARDSQETQYF
.	.	TRBV20-1	TRBJ1-5	TGCAGTGCGGGCTTTCAGACCCAGCATTTT	CSAGFQTQHF
.	.	TRBV5-4	TRBJ2-3	TGTGCCAGCAGCCCCCCCGGGTCGGGCACAGATACGCAGTATTTT	CASSPPGSGTDTQYF
TRBD1	once	TRBV6-5	TRBJ1-2	TGTGCCAGCAGTTCAGACAGGGGGCGAGGCTACACCTTC	CASSSDRGRGYTF
TRBD1	.	TRBV18	TRBJ1-2	TGTGCCAGCTCACCAGGACAGGACCTTAACTATGGCTACACCTTC	CASSPGQDLNYGYTF
TRBD2	once	TRBV4-1	TRBJ2-5	TGCGCCAGCAGCCCCGGGGGACTAGCGGGAGAGTACCAAGAGACCCAGTACTTC	CASSPGGLAGEYQETQYF
TRBD1	.	TRBV9	TRBJ1-4	TGTGCCAGCAGCACCCCGCCCCAGGACAGGGGCCGCCGAAGGGCTAATGAAAAACTGTTTTTT	CASSTPPQDRGRRRANEKLFF
TRBD1	.	TRBV6-1	TRBJ1-5	TGTGCCAGCAGCGGGACAGGGGGCCGTCAGCCCCAGCATTTT	CASSGTGGRQPQHF
.	.	TRBV29-1	TRBJ1-3	TGCAGCGTTCACGAGGAGGGTTTTCGTTCTGGAAACACCATATATTTT	CSVHEEGFRSGNTIYF
TRBD1	.	TRBV5-6	TRBJ2-5	TGTGCCAGCAGCCGTGACAGGGAAGAGACCCAGTACTTC	CASSRDREETQYF
TRBD1	.	TRBV4-1	TRBJ1-1	TGCGCCAGCAGCCAACTCCCGTCCGGGACAGGGGCGAGGAGGACTGAAGCTTTCTTT	CASSQLPSGTGARRTEAFF
TRBD2	.	TRBV12-5	TRBJ2-7	TGTGCTAGTGGTTTGGAAGCGGGGGCCTACGAGCAGTACTTC	CASGLEAGAYEQYF
.	.	TRBV7-8	TRBJ1-6	TGTGCCAGCAGCTCGGGCACAGGACAACGTAATTCACCCCTCCACTTT	CASSSGTGQRNSPLHF
.	.	TRBV2	TRBJ1-4	TGTGCCAGCCTCAAGGGGGGGGGCAACAATGAAAAACTGTTTTTT	CASLKGGGNNEKLFF
TRBD1	.	TRBV19	TRBJ1-1	TGTGCCAGTAGTATAGCAGGGGGCACTGAAGCTTTCTTT	CASSIAGGTEAFF
TRBD2	.	TRBV2	TRBJ2-1	TGTGCCAGCAACTTCAGGCGGGGGTCCGGGGATGAGCAGTTCTTC	CASNFRRGSGDEQFF
TRBD1	.	TRBV6-5	TRBJ2-7	TGTGCCAGCAGTTTCGGACAGGCCTACGAGCAGTACTTC	CASSFGQAYEQYF
.	once	TRBV2	TRBJ1-1	TGTGCCAGCAAGAGGCGCCAGCTGAACACTGAAGCTTTCTTT	CASKRRQLNTEAFF
TRBD1	few	TRBV19	TRBJ2-7	TGTGCCAGTAGTGCGGGGACAGGGGGCATCCCCTACGAGCAGTACTTC	CASSAGTGGIPYEQYF
TRBD1	.	TRBV19	TRBJ1-5	TGTGCCAGTAGTGGGACAGCGATTAATCAGCCCCAGCATTTT	CASSGTAINQPQHF
.	.	TRBV20-1	TRBJ2-1	TGCAGTGGGAACCAGGGGTTCTTC	CSGNQGFF
.	.	TRBV7-9	TRBJ2-2	TGTGCCAGCAGCGGCGGGGTTACCGGGGAGCTGTTTTTT	CASSGGVTGELFF